These T cell receptor beta chains were read from a single sample in a study of T cell repertoires in aging, cancer and after chemotherapy. MiXCR, run by TCRdb on the multiplex PCR reads, gives a single entry per CDR3 protein. Among about 6,600 distinct CDR3 sequences, about 29% were seen once, and the ten largest hold just under 70%. The source material was blood. The source of these receptors is a human donor with a blood cancer. The donor label of this sample is uncertain. Each CDR3 is given with its conserved first and last residue. The D gene is left open where the match is weak. Expanded clones are given a class, and other clones once, few, many or no size at all.

>TRBV5-6|.|TRBJ2-7|once
CASIRDYEQYF
TGTGCCAGCATCCGGGACTACGAGCAGTACTTC
>TRBV30|.|TRBJ2-2|.
CAWSRSHNTGELFF
TGTGCCTGGAGTAGGAGTCATAACACCGGGGAGCTGTTTTTT
>TRBV15|.|TRBJ2-5|many
CATSRDRAGLETQYF
TGTGCCACCAGCAGAGATAGGGCAGGGCTGGAGACCCAGTACTTC
>TRBV27|TRBD2|TRBJ2-7|.
CASSKGLAGGYEQYF
TGTGCCAGCAGCAAGGGACTAGCGGGAGGCTACGAGCAGTACTTC
>TRBV12-3/TRBV12-4|.|TRBJ1-3|.
CASSPLPQGGVGNTIYF
TGTGCCAGCAGTCCGCTCCCACAGGGTGGCGTCGGAAACACCATATATTTT
>TRBV6-5|.|TRBJ2-4|few
CASSYSEGRFSNIQYF
TGTGCCAGCAGTTACTCGGAGGGGAGGTTCTCAAACATTCAGTACTTC
>TRBV12-3/TRBV12-4|TRBD1|TRBJ1-5|few
CASSERQGNQPQHF
TGTGCCAGCAGTGAAAGACAGGGGAATCAGCCCCAGCATTTT
>TRBV30|TRBD2|TRBJ2-2|.
CAWTSGGAGELFF
TGTGCCTGGACTAGCGGGGGTGCCGGGGAGCTGTTTTTT
>TRBV5-4|TRBD2|TRBJ2-3|large
CASSFGSGVDTDTQYF
TGTGCCAGCAGCTTTGGTAGCGGGGTTGACACAGATACGCAGTATTTT
>TRBV12-3/TRBV12-4|TRBD1|TRBJ1-2|few
CASSRDRGTGYTF
TGTGCCAGCAGCCGGGACAGGGGTACTGGCTACACCTTC
>TRBV12-3/TRBV12-4|.|TRBJ1-2|.
CASSFSGTENYGYTF
TGTGCCAGCAGTTTCTCGGGGACGGAAAACTATGGCTACACCTTC
>TRBV19|TRBD1|TRBJ1-6|medium-sized
CASRGTGRNSPLHF
TGTGCCAGTCGAGGGACAGGGAGAAATTCACCCCTCCACTTT
>TRBV6-5|.|TRBJ2-2|many
CASKSQVGELFF
TGTGCCAGCAAAAGCCAGGTTGGGGAGCTGTTTTTT
>TRBV27|.|TRBJ2-3|.
CASHRGSAQYF
TGTGCCAGCCACCGGGGGTCTGCGCAGTATTTT
>TRBV29-1|.|TRBJ1-2|medium-sized
CSVGVGNGYTF
TGCAGCGTTGGAGTAGGGAATGGCTACACCTTC
>TRBV6-5|.|TRBJ2-5|.
CASSEPGHVRTQYF
TGTGCCAGCAGTGAACCGGGACATGTTCGGACCCAGTACTTC
>TRBV10-3|.|TRBJ1-5|.
CAIGRGGDNQPQHF
TGTGCCATCGGTCGAGGGGGAGACAATCAGCCCCAGCATTTT
>TRBV5-5|.|TRBJ2-7|few
CASTRSPEQYTTYEQYF
TGTGCCAGCACCCGTTCCCCTGAACAGTACACGACCTACGAGCAGTACTTC
>TRBV14|.|TRBJ2-5|.
CASSQLGLGETQYF
TGTGCCAGCAGCCAACTGGGCCTCGGGGAGACCCAGTACTTC
>TRBV6-5|.|TRBJ2-7|few
CASSEQDGRFQQYF
TGTGCCAGCAGTGAACAGGATGGTCGTTTTCAGCAGTACTTC
>TRBV6-5|.|TRBJ2-7|few
CASSTGGPAGGEQYF
TGTGCCAGCAGTACTGGGGGTCCCGCAGGCGGCGAGCAGTACTTC
>TRBV6-5|.|TRBJ1-6|many
CASLSPGSPLHF
TGTGCCAGCCTCTCCCCGGGGTCACCCCTCCACTTT
>TRBV19|TRBD1|TRBJ1-2|many
CASSLGQDNYGYTF
TGTGCCAGTAGCCTAGGACAGGACAACTATGGCTACACCTTC
>TRBV7-2|TRBD2|TRBJ2-1|.
CASSRDYPRDEQFF
TGTGCCAGCAGCCGGGACTACCCGAGAGATGAGCAGTTCTTC
>TRBV6-5|.|TRBJ2-5|.
CASSRDSEGMYQETQYF
TGTGCCAGCAGCCGGGACTCTGAGGGGATGTACCAAGAGACCCAGTACTTC
>TRBV5-1|TRBD1|TRBJ2-3|few
CASSLGGTGGRDTQYF
TGCGCCAGCAGCTTGGGGGGGACAGGGGGCAGAGATACGCAGTATTTT
>TRBV30|TRBD2|TRBJ2-7|.
CASSPGTSGGNEQYF
TGTGCCAGCAGTCCGGGCACTAGCGGGGGGAACGAGCAGTACTTC
>TRBV14|.|TRBJ1-2|few
CASSQEVGKSGYTF
TGTGCCAGCAGCCAAGAGGTGGGGAAAAGTGGCTACACCTTC
>TRBV6-1|.|TRBJ2-7|.
CASSHREYEQYF
TGTGCCAGCAGCCACAGGGAGTACGAGCAGTACTTC
>TRBV6-5|.|TRBJ1-5|.
CASSYSRSQPQHF
TGTGCCAGCAGTTACTCGAGGAGTCAGCCCCAGCATTTT
>TRBV19|.|TRBJ2-2|.
CASSMPTSATPGELFF
TGTGCCAGTAGTATGCCCACTAGTGCAACCCCCGGGGAGCTGTTTTTT
>TRBV20-1|.|TRBJ2-7|.
CSAQKTGLYEQYF
TGCAGTGCCCAGAAGACAGGCCTCTACGAGCAGTACTTC
>TRBV4-2|.|TRBJ1-2|.
CASSHEGNYGYTF
TGTGCCAGCAGCCATGAGGGGAACTATGGCTACACCTTC
>TRBV5-6|TRBD2|TRBJ2-7|.
CASSLGLAGGQVRYEQYF
TGTGCCAGCAGCTTGGGACTAGCGGGGGGCCAGGTTCGGTACGAGCAGTACTTC
>TRBV6-5|.|TRBJ1-1|.
CASSYQGLTEAFF
TGTGCCAGCAGTTACCAGGGTTTAACTGAAGCTTTCTTT
>TRBV7-9|.|TRBJ1-6|.
CASSTGDSPLHF
TGTGCCAGCTCCACCGGGGATTCACCCCTCCACTTT
>TRBV6-4|TRBD1|TRBJ1-5|.
CASSEASNGQGYQPQHF
TGTGCCAGCAGTGAGGCTTCTAATGGACAGGGGTATCAGCCCCAGCATTTT
>TRBV14|.|TRBJ2-7|few
CASSQDWAAAGEQYF
TGTGCCAGCAGCCAAGATTGGGCGGCGGCGGGCGAGCAGTACTTC
>TRBV6-1|TRBD2|TRBJ2-1|.
CASGGTREYNEQFF
TGTGCCAGCGGAGGGACTAGAGAGTACAATGAGCAGTTCTTC
>TRBV27|.|TRBJ1-5|.
CASTAGLGQPQHF
TGTGCCAGCACCGCAGGTCTGGGCCAGCCCCAGCATTTT
>TRBV10-1|TRBD2|TRBJ2-3|once
CASSEQTSGGADTQYF
TGCGCCAGCAGTGAACAAACTAGCGGGGGGGCAGATACGCAGTATTTT
>TRBV18|.|TRBJ1-2|.
CASSPDRIYDYTF
TGTGCCAGCTCACCCGACAGAATCTATGACTACACCTTC
>TRBV19|TRBD2|TRBJ2-1|.
CASSIDRLAGLYNEQFF
TGTGCCAGTAGTATAGACCGACTAGCGGGGCTCTACAATGAGCAGTTCTTC
>TRBV30|.|TRBJ1-2|few
CAWVRLSPGRGGRGYTF
TGTGCCTGGGTCCGACTATCCCCAGGGAGAGGAGGTCGGGGCTACACCTTC
>TRBV29-1|TRBD1|TRBJ1-2|medium-sized
CSVGKTGDYGYTF
TGCAGCGTGGGAAAGACAGGGGACTATGGCTACACCTTC
>TRBV20-1|TRBD2|TRBJ2-2|.
CSARGAGGTNTGELFF
TGCAGTGCTAGGGGAGCGGGGGGTACGAACACCGGGGAGCTGTTTTTT
>TRBV27|.|TRBJ2-4|.
CASSFAQAGLAKNIQYF
TGTGCCAGCAGTTTTGCCCAAGCAGGACTAGCCAAAAACATTCAGTACTTC
>TRBV11-1|.|TRBJ2-7|few
CASSAAGTYEQYF
TGTGCCAGCAGCGCCGCAGGGACCTACGAGCAGTACTTC
>TRBV18|TRBD1|TRBJ1-3|many
CASSAGTGASGNTIYF
TGTGCCAGCTCAGCCGGGACAGGGGCCTCTGGAAACACCATATATTTT
>TRBV7-9|.|TRBJ2-3|.
CASSLFRQRNTDTQYF
TGTGCCAGCAGCTTATTTCGTCAGAGGAACACAGATACGCAGTATTTT